The sequence of this TCR beta chain was determined in a study of human T cells and chemical hapten exposure. Study-level points and caveats: TCRs at a frequency above 1 in 1000 stayed unchanged with DPC sensitization.

The CDR3 loop spans 14 amino acids. The germline V gene encodes CDR1 DFQATT and CDR2 SNEGSKA (reference sequence). Trimming pared 0 bases from V and 2 bases from J, leaving 11 bases between. Time point given: healthy volunteer bleed at 6 weeks. From whole blood left unfractionated, total RNA was extracted. Per the original data handling: The median was about 96,000 TCRs per sample, ranging about 20,000 to 700,000. TCRdb redid the calling of the RACE reads with MiXCR, one entry per CDR3 protein. These V and J calls are TCRdb output, not the study's own analysis. The sample carries about 45,000 distinct CDR3 sequences, about 3.5% recorded once. This clonotype was picked up many times. Antigen specificity is unknown.

Sequenced sample: whole blood. The sequence was obtained from a human donor in good health. Some clones in this sample may be carry-over from other donors' samples. V gene TRBV20-1 combines with J gene TRBJ2-7; a possible D gene is TRBD1 (5 bases). In nucleotides, the CDR3 is TGCAGTGCTAGAGAAAACAGGCGGCCCTACGAGCAGTACTTC. Translated: CSARENRRPYEQYF.